This T cell receptor (beta chain) was captured by sequencing in a study of T cells expressing NK-cell markers. Whole-study context: From sorted CD3+CD56+NKG2C+, CD3+CD56+NKG2C- and CD3+CD56-NKG2C+ T cells came the TCR beta repertoires. Findings and limits, study-wide: For a handful of donors, these clonotypes were likewise the leading ones in the CD3+CD56-NKG2C+ fraction. Dominant NKG2C+ clonotypes made up about 1.0-7.5% of CD8+ T cells in 5 or 6 donors.

Germline V gene lookup returns CDR1 SGHRS and CDR2 YFSETQ. CDR3 length: 15 residues. Comments on this clonotype: As yet, its antigen is unknown.

Reanalyzing the 5' RACE reads, TCRdb keeps one entry per CDR3 protein, without DNA. The sample holds about 160,000 distinct CDR3 sequences. The sequence was collected from a woman aged 18-70 years in good health. This chain uses TRBV5-1 with TRBJ1-2. The specimen was blood T cells: a sorted CD56 or NKG2C T cell subset, CD4+ or CD8+ T cells, or bulk PBMC T cells (not recorded which). The CDR3 spells CASSLVGGLGYGYTF.